This is a list of T cell receptor beta chains from one sample in a study of blood T cell repertoires in COVID-19. Profiled with immunoSEQ multiplex PCR; TCRdb holds only in-frame clones, not every one. The table lists some 41,000 clones, 89% of them singletons. Input material: peripheral blood. All receptors derive from a man aged 65 to 79 with active COVID-19. Each CDR3 is given with its conserved first and last residue. D genes are given only for firm matches. Expanded clones are given a class, and other clones once, few, many or no size at all.

CDR3: CASSSPGQTYEQYF
DNA: TGTGCCAGCAGCTCCCCGGGACAAACCTACGAGCAGTACTTC
J: TRBJ2-7
V: TRBV7-3
size: once
D: -

CDR3: CASSHPKGAGSTRWQYF
DNA: TGCGCCAGCAGCCACCCCAAGGGTGCGGGTTCGACCCGATGGCAGTACTTC
J: TRBJ2-7
V: TRBV4-1
size: -
D: -

CDR3: CASSYEVAGNNEQFF
DNA: TGTGCCAGCAGTTATGAGGTAGCGGGGAACAATGAGCAGTTCTTC
J: TRBJ2-1
V: TRBV6-5
size: -
D: TRBD2

CDR3: CASSPGQGATHGELFF
DNA: TGTGCCAGCAGCCCGGGACAGGGGGCAACACACGGGGAGCTGTTTTTT
J: TRBJ2-2
V: TRBV7-9
size: -
D: TRBD1

CDR3: CASRATVATNEKLFF
DNA: TGCGCCAGCAGGGCGACAGTTGCAACTAATGAAAAACTGTTTTTT
J: TRBJ1-4
V: TRBV5-1
size: -
D: -

CDR3: CASSRNAGQASSGNTIYF
DNA: TGTGCCAGCAGCCGTAACGCGGGACAGGCATCCTCTGGAAACACCATATATTTT
J: TRBJ1-3
V: TRBV7-2
size: -
D: TRBD1

CDR3: CASSFQRDRDTGELFF
DNA: TGTGCCAGCAGCTTTCAACGGGACAGGGACACCGGGGAGCTGTTTTTT
J: TRBJ2-2
V: TRBV7-9
size: -
D: TRBD1

CDR3: CASSSRLASYNEQFF
DNA: TGTGCCAGCAGCTCCCGACTAGCCTCCTACAATGAGCAGTTCTTC
J: TRBJ2-1
V: TRBV7-8
size: -
D: TRBD2

CDR3: CASPRDRGRQETQYF
DNA: TGTGCCAGCCCTCGGGACAGGGGGCGACAAGAGACCCAGTACTTC
J: TRBJ2-5
V: TRBV6-5
size: -
D: TRBD1

CDR3: CASRQGREKLFF
DNA: TGTGCCAGCAGACAGGGCCGTGAAAAACTGTTTTTT
J: TRBJ1-4
V: TRBV27
size: -
D: -

CDR3: CASSIPGGSYEQYF
DNA: TGTGCCAGTAGTATCCCAGGGGGATCCTACGAGCAGTACTTC
J: TRBJ2-7
V: TRBV19
size: once
D: TRBD1

CDR3: CASSQETRGDTQYF
DNA: TGCGCCAGCAGCCAAGAAACCCGGGGGGATACGCAGTATTTT
J: TRBJ2-3
V: TRBV4-3
size: -
D: -

CDR3: CASSRGTGGNQPQHF
DNA: TGTGCCAGCAGCCGAGGGACAGGGGGGAATCAGCCCCAGCATTTT
J: TRBJ1-5
V: TRBV7-8
size: -
D: TRBD1

CDR3: CASSMTGTGGPLYRLRGGELFF
DNA: TGTGCCAGTAGTATGACCGGGACAGGGGGCCCACTATATAGACTTCGTGGCGGGGAGCTGTTTTTT
J: TRBJ2-2
V: TRBV19
size: -
D: TRBD1

CDR3: CASSIVGGTYNEQFF
DNA: TGTGCCAGTAGTATAGTGGGAGGGACCTACAATGAGCAGTTCTTC
J: TRBJ2-1
V: TRBV19
size: -
D: TRBD2

CDR3: CASSQDQGTGATYEQYF
DNA: TGTGCCAGCAGCCAAGATCAGGGGACAGGCGCAACCTACGAGCAGTACTTC
J: TRBJ2-7
V: TRBV3-1/TRBV3-2
size: -
D: TRBD1

CDR3: CASGQSSYNEQFF
DNA: TGTGCCAGCGGACAGAGCTCCTACAATGAGCAGTTCTTC
J: TRBJ2-1
V: TRBV6-5
size: -
D: -

CDR3: CASSQWGGVSRMPSTDTQYF
DNA: TGCGCCAGCAGCCAATGGGGGGGTGTGTCGCGAATGCCTAGCACAGATACGCAGTATTTT
J: TRBJ2-3
V: TRBV4-3
size: -
D: TRBD2

CDR3: CANMPTGATNEKLFF
DNA: TGTGCCAATATGCCGACAGGCGCAACTAATGAAAAACTGTTTTTT
J: TRBJ1-4
V: TRBV2
size: -
D: -

CDR3: CATQDSTNYGYTF
DNA: TGTGCCACCCAGGACAGCACTAACTATGGCTACACCTTC
J: TRBJ1-2
V: TRBV12-3/TRBV12-4
size: -
D: -

CDR3: CASSLGTDRGRKKAGELFF
DNA: TGCGCCAGCAGCTTAGGAACCGACAGGGGGAGGAAGAAGGCCGGGGAGCTGTTTTTT
J: TRBJ2-2
V: TRBV5-1
size: -
D: TRBD1

CDR3: CASSLSGVSNNSPLHF
DNA: TGCGCCAGCAGCTTATCAGGGGTTTCGAATAATTCACCCCTCCACTTT
J: TRBJ1-6
V: TRBV5-1
size: few
D: -

CDR3: CASDLPRGGGSSSYNEQFF
DNA: TGTGCCAGCGACTTACCCCGAGGGGGCGGTTCGAGCTCCTACAATGAGCAGTTCTTC
J: TRBJ2-1
V: TRBV7-9
size: once
D: TRBD1

CDR3: CASSQDGRGPYGYTF
DNA: TGCGCCAGCAGCCAAGATGGCAGGGGACCCTATGGCTACACCTTC
J: TRBJ1-2
V: TRBV4-3
size: -
D: -

CDR3: CASSNGQGIGYTF
DNA: TGTGCCAGTAGTAACGGACAGGGGATTGGCTACACCTTC
J: TRBJ1-2
V: TRBV19
size: -
D: TRBD1

CDR3: CASSSGTGGSYEQYF
DNA: TGTGCCAGCAGCTCAGGGACAGGTGGGTCCTACGAGCAGTACTTC
J: TRBJ2-7
V: TRBV7-2
size: -
D: TRBD1

CDR3: CATSRGNSNQPQHF
DNA: TGTGCCACCAGCAGAGGTAACTCCAATCAGCCCCAGCATTTT
J: TRBJ1-5
V: TRBV15
size: -
D: -

CDR3: CASTSRSGALKLFF
DNA: TGTGCCAGCACCTCGCGTAGCGGGGCGCTGAAGCTGTTTTTT
J: TRBJ2-2
V: TRBV6-5
size: -
D: TRBD2

CDR3: CASSVGGVTGNTIYF
DNA: TGTGCCAGCAGCGTGGGGGGAGTGACTGGAAACACCATATATTTT
J: TRBJ1-3
V: TRBV9
size: -
D: -

CDR3: CASSQDSSRVYGYTF
DNA: TGCGCCAGCAGCCAAGATTCGTCCAGGGTTTATGGCTACACCTTC
J: TRBJ1-2
V: TRBV4-1
size: once
D: -

CDR3: CASSKRTGKGTDTQYF
DNA: TGTGCCAGCAGCAAAAGGACAGGGAAGGGCACAGATACGCAGTATTTT
J: TRBJ2-3
V: TRBV9
size: -
D: TRBD1

CDR3: CASSGLGPRVQAGELFF
DNA: TGTGCCAGCAGTGGTCTTGGCCCCCGAGTTCAGGCCGGGGAGCTGTTTTTT
J: TRBJ2-2
V: TRBV2
size: -
D: -

CDR3: CASSPGGEETQYF
DNA: TGTGCCAGCTCACCGGGGGGTGAAGAGACCCAGTACTTC
J: TRBJ2-5
V: TRBV18
size: -
D: -

CDR3: CASSQDSGRNSPLHF
DNA: TGTGCCAGCAGCCAAGATTCGGGGAGGAATTCACCCCTCCACTTT
J: TRBJ1-6
V: TRBV3-1/TRBV3-2
size: -
D: -

CDR3: CASSLDSGGQETQYF
DNA: TGTGCCAGCAGCTTAGATAGCGGGGGCCAAGAGACCCAGTACTTC
J: TRBJ2-5
V: TRBV7-2
size: -
D: TRBD2

CDR3: CASSIGGEETQYF
DNA: TGTGCCAGTAGTATAGGGGGAGAAGAGACCCAGTACTTC
J: TRBJ2-5
V: TRBV19
size: -
D: -

CDR3: CASRDRGAPLNTEAFF
DNA: TGTGCCAGCAGGGACAGGGGGGCCCCTCTGAACACTGAAGCTTTCTTT
J: TRBJ1-1
V: TRBV28
size: -
D: TRBD1

CDR3: CASSSTSGVETQYF
DNA: TGTGCCAGTAGTTCGACTAGCGGGGTGGAGACCCAGTACTTC
J: TRBJ2-5
V: TRBV19
size: -
D: TRBD2

CDR3: CATSRGNSPLHF
DNA: TGTGCCACCAGCCGCGGGAATTCACCCCTCCACTTT
J: TRBJ1-6
V: TRBV15
size: -
D: -

CDR3: CASSLAVVETQYF
DNA: TGTGCCAGCAGCTTGGCGGTGGTAGAGACCCAGTACTTC
J: TRBJ2-5
V: TRBV5-6
size: -
D: -

CDR3: CASSLGGGELFF
DNA: TGTGCCAGCAGCCTGGGGGGCGGGGAGCTGTTTTTT
J: TRBJ2-2
V: TRBV3-1/TRBV3-2
size: -
D: -

CDR3: CASSQTGVGTKNIQYF
DNA: TGTGCCAGCAGCCAGACAGGGGTTGGGACCAAAAACATTCAGTACTTC
J: TRBJ2-4
V: TRBV11-1
size: -
D: TRBD1

CDR3: CASSLVNAGGRTGELFF
DNA: TGTGCCAGCAGCTTAGTAAATGCGGGGGGTAGGACCGGGGAGCTGTTTTTT
J: TRBJ2-2
V: TRBV7-2
size: -
D: TRBD2

CDR3: CASSRGTGIFQETQYF
DNA: TGTGCCAGCAGCCGTGGGACAGGGATATTTCAAGAGACCCAGTACTTC
J: TRBJ2-5
V: TRBV11-2
size: -
D: TRBD1

CDR3: CASSLGFRGSTGELFF
DNA: TGTGCCAGCAGCTTGGGGTTCAGGGGGAGCACCGGGGAGCTGTTTTTT
J: TRBJ2-2
V: TRBV5-6
size: -
D: TRBD1

CDR3: CASSGTGLGEQYF
DNA: TGTGCCAGCAGCGGGACAGGGCTAGGGGAGCAGTACTTC
J: TRBJ2-7
V: TRBV2
size: few
D: TRBD1

CDR3: CASSLVEYEQYF
DNA: TGTGCCAGCAGCTTGGTTGAGTACGAGCAGTACTTC
J: TRBJ2-7
V: TRBV5-6
size: -
D: -

CDR3: CASSHGLRGAGGNEQFF
DNA: TGTGCCAGCAGCCACGGGTTGCGGGGGGCCGGTGGCAATGAGCAGTTCTTC
J: TRBJ2-1
V: TRBV3-1/TRBV3-2
size: -
D: TRBD2

CDR3: CASSQAARTGEAFF
DNA: TGTGCCAGCAGCCAAGCGGCACGGACAGGAGAAGCTTTCTTT
J: TRBJ1-1
V: TRBV3-1/TRBV3-2
size: -
D: TRBD1

CDR3: CASSLAPPGQDGYTF
DNA: TGTGCCAGCAGCTTAGCGCCTCCGGGACAGGATGGCTACACCTTC
J: TRBJ1-2
V: TRBV7-2
size: -
D: TRBD1

CDR3: CASSLRYPSLGQGAGGYTF
DNA: TGCGCCAGCAGCCTAAGATATCCGAGCTTGGGACAGGGGGCGGGGGGCTACACCTTC
J: TRBJ1-2
V: TRBV4-3
size: -
D: TRBD1

CDR3: CASSVGERGAKADTQYF
DNA: TGTGCCAGCAGCGTAGGCGAGCGGGGGGCCAAGGCAGATACGCAGTATTTT
J: TRBJ2-3
V: TRBV9
size: -
D: TRBD2

CDR3: CASRGQGVYNSPLHF
DNA: TGTGCCAGCAGGGGACAGGGGGTCTATAATTCACCCCTCCACTTT
J: TRBJ1-6
V: TRBV2
size: -
D: TRBD1

CDR3: CASRGQGGTITEAFF
DNA: TGTGCCAGCAGAGGACAGGGGGGGACGATCACTGAAGCTTTCTTT
J: TRBJ1-1
V: TRBV11-2
size: -
D: TRBD1

CDR3: CASSSQRGGNNEQFF
DNA: TGTGCCAGCAGCTCCCAGCGGGGCGGAAACAATGAGCAGTTCTTC
J: TRBJ2-1
V: TRBV13
size: once
D: TRBD2

CDR3: CASSSGLAGEQFF
DNA: TGTGCCAGCAGCTCCGGACTAGCGGGGGAGCAGTTCTTC
J: TRBJ2-1
V: TRBV7-3
size: -
D: TRBD2

CDR3: CASSYGGGYTDTQYF
DNA: TGTGCCAGCAGCTACGGTGGGGGGTACACAGATACGCAGTATTTT
J: TRBJ2-3
V: TRBV11-1
size: -
D: -

CDR3: CASSQSPGQGTHEQYF
DNA: TGTGCCAGCAGCCAGTCCCCCGGACAGGGGACCCACGAGCAGTACTTC
J: TRBJ2-7
V: TRBV5-5
size: -
D: TRBD1

CDR3: CASSPDNSYEQYF
DNA: TGTGCCAGCAGTCCGGACAACTCCTACGAGCAGTACTTC
J: TRBJ2-7
V: TRBV12-3/TRBV12-4
size: -
D: -